What follows is one T cell receptor beta chain and its context. The protocol was immunoSEQ multiplex PCR, while the TCRdb copy is restricted to in-frame clones and leaves out a portion. The data hold about 80,000 clones, with approximately 94% observed a single time. This specimen belongs to a study of OX40 agonist ivuxolimab in advanced cancers. The CDR3 runs 12 residues. Germline V CDR1 and CDR2: SEHNR, FQNEAQ (reference sequence). The V and J ends lost 5 bases and 11 bases respectively, with 15 bases between them. This chain links TRBV7-9 with TRBJ1-1; D gene uncertain. The sample here was CD4+ or CD8+ T cells sorted from blood, taken in a trial of the OX40 agonist ivuxolimab. The clonotype comes from an adult with an advanced solid tumor such as melanoma, head and neck, liver or kidney cancer. Here the CDR3 DNA reads TGTGCCAGCAGCCTAACGGCCGGGCAGGCTTTCTTT. This encodes CASSLTAGQAFF. The entire variable domain, with the rest obtained from reference TRBV7-9 and TRBJ1-1, is as follows: DTGVSQNPRHKITKRGQNVTFRCDPISEHNRLYWYRQTLGQGPEFLTYFQNEAQLEKSRLLSDRFSAERPKGSFSTLEIQRTEQGDSAMYLCASSLTAGQAFFGQGTRLTVV.